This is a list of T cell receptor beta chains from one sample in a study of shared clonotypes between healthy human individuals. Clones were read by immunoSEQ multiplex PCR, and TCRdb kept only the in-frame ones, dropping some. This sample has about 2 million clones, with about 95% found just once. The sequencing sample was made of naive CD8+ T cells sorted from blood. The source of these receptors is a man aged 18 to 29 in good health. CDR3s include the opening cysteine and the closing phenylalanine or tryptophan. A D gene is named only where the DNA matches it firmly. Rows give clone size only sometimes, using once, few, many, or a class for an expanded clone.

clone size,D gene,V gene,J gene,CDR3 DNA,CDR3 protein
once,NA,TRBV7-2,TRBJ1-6,TGTGCCAGCAGCTCCCCCGAGCTCTATTCACCCCTCCACTTT,CASSSPELYSPLHF
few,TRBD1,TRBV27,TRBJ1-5,TGTGCCAGCAGTTCACAGGGGTGGGTCAATCAGCCCCAGCATTTT,CASSSQGWVNQPQHF
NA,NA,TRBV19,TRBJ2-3,TGTGCCAGTAGTATAGACGGTACAGATACGCAGTATTTT,CASSIDGTDTQYF
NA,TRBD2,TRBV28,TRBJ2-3,TGTGCCAGCAGTTTGGGAGGGCCAGATACGCAGTATTTT,CASSLGGPDTQYF
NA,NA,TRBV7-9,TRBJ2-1,TGTGCCAGCAGCCCCAGCGCTGCCTACAATGAGCAGTTCTTC,CASSPSAAYNEQFF
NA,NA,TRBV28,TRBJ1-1,TGTGCCAGCAGTCCCGACTACAGGCCGTCGAACACTGAAGCTTTCTTT,CASSPDYRPSNTEAFF
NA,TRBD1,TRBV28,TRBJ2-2,TGTGCCAGCAGTTTGCAGGGGGCTGGAACCGGGGAGCTGTTTTTT,CASSLQGAGTGELFF
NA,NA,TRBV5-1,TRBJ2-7,TGCGCCAGCAGCGTTGGCATCCGGGACGGCGTCTACGAGCAGTACTTC,CASSVGIRDGVYEQYF
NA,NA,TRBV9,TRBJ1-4,TGTGCCAGCAGCCCGTACCCCGGGGATGGAGAAAAACTGTTTTTT,CASSPYPGDGEKLFF
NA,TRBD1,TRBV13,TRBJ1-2,TGTGCCAGCAGCTTAGGCCGGACAGGGGGCCTCGGCTACACCTTC,CASSLGRTGGLGYTF
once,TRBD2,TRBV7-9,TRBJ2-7,TGTGCCAGCAGCCCAACAGCGGGAGGTCCCTACGAGCAGTACTTC,CASSPTAGGPYEQYF
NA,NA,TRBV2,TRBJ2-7,TGTGCCAGCAGTCCCCTTGAGGTCCCCTACGAGCAGTACTTC,CASSPLEVPYEQYF
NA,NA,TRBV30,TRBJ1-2,TGTGCCTGGAAAAATTGGGGGGCGTTCCCGTATGGCTACACCTTC,CAWKNWGAFPYGYTF